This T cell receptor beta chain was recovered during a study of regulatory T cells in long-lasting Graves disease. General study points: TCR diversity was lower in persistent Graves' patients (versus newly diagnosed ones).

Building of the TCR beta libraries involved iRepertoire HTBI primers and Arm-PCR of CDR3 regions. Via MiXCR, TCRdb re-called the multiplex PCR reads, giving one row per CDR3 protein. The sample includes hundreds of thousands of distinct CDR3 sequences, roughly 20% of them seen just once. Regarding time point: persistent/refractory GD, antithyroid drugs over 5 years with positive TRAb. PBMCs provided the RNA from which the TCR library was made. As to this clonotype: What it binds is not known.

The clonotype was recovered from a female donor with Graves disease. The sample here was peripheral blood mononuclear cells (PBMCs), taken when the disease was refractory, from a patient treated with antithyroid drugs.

DNA of the CDR3: TGTGCCAGCAGCTTCCGGGGACAGGGCTACGAGCAGTACTTC. Protein: CASSFRGQGYEQYF. The V and J genes are TRBV5-8 and TRBJ2-7; 9 bases match TRBD1. Germline V lookup: CDR1 SGHTS, CDR2 YDEGEE. Unmatched junction bases numbered 3, after V lost 2 bases and J lost 3 bases. The CDR3 is 14 amino acids.